These T cell receptor beta chains were read from a single sample in a study of early T cells in non-severe SARS-CoV-2 infection. In TCRdb, the 5' RACE reads were re-called with MiXCR into one record per CDR3 protein. The table includes about 50,000 distinct CDR3 sequences, roughly 13% detected once. The sequencing sample was made of whole blood. These receptors all come from an adult who was a healthcare worker with PCR-confirmed SARS-CoV-2 infection or an uninfected control (not recorded which). Each CDR3 is given with its conserved first and last residue.

cdr3_aa	v_call	j_call	cdr3_length
CASSPGTGRTEAFF	TRBV2	TRBJ1-1	14
CASSQRQGASYEQYF	TRBV4-1	TRBJ2-7	15
CASSPYQGSYNEQFF	TRBV19	TRBJ2-1	15
CASSQFSGNPEEQYF	TRBV4-1	TRBJ2-7	15
CASSTTVSYEQYF	TRBV7-9	TRBJ2-7	13
CASSTDRGGLGTDTQYF	TRBV28	TRBJ2-3	17
CSARDPEAFF	TRBV20-1	TRBJ1-1	10
CASSYSGGSSYEQYF	TRBV6-6	TRBJ2-7	15
CASSLNGSPPFF	TRBV7-3	TRBJ1-1	12
CASSQSGSNSPLHF	TRBV4-2	TRBJ1-6	14
CASSPGLAGLDTQYF	TRBV5-1	TRBJ2-3	15
CASSDGRDNYGYTF	TRBV2	TRBJ1-2	14
CASSITAKNTEAFF	TRBV5-1	TRBJ1-1	14
CASSSPLAGGIQETQYF	TRBV12-3/TRBV12-4	TRBJ2-5	17
CSPSPRAQRGRGELFF	TRBV20-1	TRBJ2-2	16
CSVEDRRGSYGYTF	TRBV29-1	TRBJ1-2	14
CSAFLDRLENIQYF	TRBV20-1	TRBJ2-4	14
CSVEDRKNTEAFF	TRBV29-1	TRBJ1-1	13
CASSVDKGARADTQYF	TRBV9	TRBJ2-3	16
CSVHPSGWGTDTQYF	TRBV29-1	TRBJ2-3	15
CASAQTGLGVAEAFF	TRBV18	TRBJ1-1	15
CASSPNLGVQPQHF	TRBV27	TRBJ1-5	14
CASSYAGGSYNEQFF	TRBV6-5	TRBJ2-1	15
CSVVSNSGNTIYF	TRBV29-1	TRBJ1-3	13